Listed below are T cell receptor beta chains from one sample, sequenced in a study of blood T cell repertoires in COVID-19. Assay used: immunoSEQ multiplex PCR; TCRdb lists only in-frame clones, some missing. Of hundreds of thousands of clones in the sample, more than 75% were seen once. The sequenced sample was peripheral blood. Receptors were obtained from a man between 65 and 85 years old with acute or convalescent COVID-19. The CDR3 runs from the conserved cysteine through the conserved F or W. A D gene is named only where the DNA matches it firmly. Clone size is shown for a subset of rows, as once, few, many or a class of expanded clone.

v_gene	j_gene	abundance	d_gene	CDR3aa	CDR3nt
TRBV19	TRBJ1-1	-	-	CASKSHGRNTEAFF	TGTGCCAGTAAGTCCCACGGTAGGAACACTGAAGCTTTCTTT
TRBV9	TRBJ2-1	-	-	CASSVFERSGPSYNEQFF	TGTGCCAGCAGCGTATTCGAAAGGAGCGGCCCCTCCTACAATGAGCAGTTCTTC
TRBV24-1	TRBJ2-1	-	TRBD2	CAIDRASGSNEQFF	TGTGCCATTGATCGGGCTAGCGGGTCCAATGAGCAGTTCTTC
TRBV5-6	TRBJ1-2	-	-	CASSRITDNYGYTF	TGTGCCAGCAGCCGAATTACAGATAACTATGGCTACACCTTC
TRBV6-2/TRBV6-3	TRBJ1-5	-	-	CASSYWGRDNQPQHF	TGTGCCAGCAGTTACTGGGGGAGGGACAATCAGCCCCAGCATTTT
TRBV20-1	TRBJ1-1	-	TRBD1	CSASQGASGDTEAFF	TGCAGTGCGAGTCAGGGGGCGTCGGGGGACACTGAAGCTTTCTTT
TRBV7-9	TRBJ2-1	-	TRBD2	CASSVSGTIHNEQFF	TGTGCCAGCAGCGTATCCGGGACTATCCACAATGAGCAGTTCTTC
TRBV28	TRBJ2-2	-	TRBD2	CASSPPLGEGTGELFF	TGTGCCAGCAGCCCGCCCTTGGGGGAGGGCACCGGGGAGCTGTTTTTT
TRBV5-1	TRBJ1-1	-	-	CASSLAWQGRTEAFF	TGCGCCAGCAGCTTGGCTTGGCAGGGTAGGACTGAAGCTTTCTTT
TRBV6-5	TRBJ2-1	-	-	CASNPGLSRNEQFF	TGTGCCAGCAATCCGGGACTGTCGCGGAATGAGCAGTTCTTC
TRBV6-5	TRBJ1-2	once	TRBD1	CASRPGGSRNGYTF	TGTGCCAGCAGACCAGGGGGGTCAAGGAATGGCTACACCTTC
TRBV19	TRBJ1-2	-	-	CASSIALGGFYGYTF	TGTGCCAGTAGTATAGCTCTCGGGGGGTTTTATGGCTACACCTTC
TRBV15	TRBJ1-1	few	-	CATSRGGGTDTEAFF	TGTGCCACCAGCAGAGGGGGCGGGACGGACACTGAAGCTTTCTTT
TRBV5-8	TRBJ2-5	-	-	CASSTVWGGGETQYF	TGTGCCAGCAGCACTGTCTGGGGAGGTGGAGAGACCCAGTACTTC
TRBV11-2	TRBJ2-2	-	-	CASSLDLFRTTTGELFF	TGTGCCAGCAGCTTAGATCTTTTCCGGACTACCACCGGGGAGCTGTTTTTT
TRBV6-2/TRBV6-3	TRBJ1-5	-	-	CASSYGGFGNQPQHF	TGTGCCAGCAGTTACGGCGGTTTCGGCAATCAGCCCCAGCATTTT
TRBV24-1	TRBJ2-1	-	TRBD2	CATSESRGLSGSSYNEQFF	TGTGCCACCAGTGAATCCCGGGGGCTTAGCGGGAGCTCCTACAATGAGCAGTTCTTC
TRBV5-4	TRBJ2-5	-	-	CASSLPGDVGQETQYF	TGTGCCAGCAGCTTACCAGGGGACGTAGGCCAAGAGACCCAGTACTTC
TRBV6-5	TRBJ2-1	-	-	CASSYRRFGAHNEQFF	TGTGCCAGCAGTTACAGACGGTTCGGAGCCCACAATGAGCAGTTCTTC
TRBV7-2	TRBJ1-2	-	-	CASSFTGISRGYTF	TGTGCCAGCAGCTTTACAGGGATCTCCCGTGGCTACACCTTC
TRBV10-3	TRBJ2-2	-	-	CAISDLGWSGELFF	TGTGCCATCAGTGATCTCGGGTGGTCCGGGGAGCTGTTTTTT
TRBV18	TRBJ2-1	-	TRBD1	CASSPLSRTGRSEQFF	TGTGCCAGCTCACCACTGTCCCGGACAGGGCGAAGTGAGCAGTTCTTC
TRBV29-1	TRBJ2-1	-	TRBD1	CSVAPGGAGNEQFF	TGCAGCGTTGCCCCAGGGGGCGCTGGTAATGAGCAGTTCTTC
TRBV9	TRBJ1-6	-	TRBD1	CASSKAQGVISPLHF	TGTGCCAGCAGCAAAGCACAGGGGGTGATTTCACCCCTCCACTTT
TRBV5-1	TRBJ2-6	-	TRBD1	CASNRDSSSGANVLTF	TGCGCCAGCAACCGGGACAGCAGCTCTGGGGCCAACGTCCTGACTTTC
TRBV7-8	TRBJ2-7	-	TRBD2	CASSLVGLAGYEQYF	TGTGCCAGCAGCTTAGTGGGGCTAGCGGGATACGAGCAGTACTTC
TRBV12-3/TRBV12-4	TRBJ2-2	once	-	CASGHGNTGELFF	TGTGCCAGCGGACACGGTAACACCGGGGAGCTGTTTTTT
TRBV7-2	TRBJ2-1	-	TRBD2	CASSPGVAGLQFF	TGTGCCAGCAGCCCGGGGGTAGCGGGATTACAGTTCTTC